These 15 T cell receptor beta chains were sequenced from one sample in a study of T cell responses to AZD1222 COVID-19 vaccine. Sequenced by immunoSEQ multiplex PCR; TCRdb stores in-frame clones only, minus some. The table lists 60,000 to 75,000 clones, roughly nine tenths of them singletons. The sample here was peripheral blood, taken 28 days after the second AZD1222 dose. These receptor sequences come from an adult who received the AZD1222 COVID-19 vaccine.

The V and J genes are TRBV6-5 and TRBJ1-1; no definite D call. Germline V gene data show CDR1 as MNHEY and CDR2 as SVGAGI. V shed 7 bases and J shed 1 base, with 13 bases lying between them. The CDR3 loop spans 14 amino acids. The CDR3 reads CASILRRGNTEAFF. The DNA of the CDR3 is TGTGCCAGCATCCTACGTCGAGGGAACACTGAAGCTTTCTTT.

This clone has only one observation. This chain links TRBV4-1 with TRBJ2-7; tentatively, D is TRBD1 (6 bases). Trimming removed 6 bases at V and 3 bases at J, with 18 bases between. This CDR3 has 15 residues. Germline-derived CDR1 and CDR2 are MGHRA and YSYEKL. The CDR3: CASSLGHSRDYEQYF. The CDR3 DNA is TGCGCCAGCAGTCTGGGACATAGCAGGGACTACGAGCAGTACTTC.

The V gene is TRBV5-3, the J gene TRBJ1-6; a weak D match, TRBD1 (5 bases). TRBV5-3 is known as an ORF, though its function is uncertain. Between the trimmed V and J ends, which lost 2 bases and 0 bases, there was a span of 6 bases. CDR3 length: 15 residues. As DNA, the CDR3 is TGTGCCAGAAGCTTAGACAGCTCCTATAATTCACCCCTCCACTTT. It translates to CARSLDSSYNSPLHF.

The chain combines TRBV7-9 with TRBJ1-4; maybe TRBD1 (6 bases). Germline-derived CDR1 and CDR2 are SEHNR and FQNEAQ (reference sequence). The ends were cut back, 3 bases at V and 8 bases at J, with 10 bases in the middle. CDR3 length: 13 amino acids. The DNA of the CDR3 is TGTGCCAGCAGCTTGATGGGGGGCGAAAAACTGTTTTTT. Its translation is CASSLMGGEKLFF.

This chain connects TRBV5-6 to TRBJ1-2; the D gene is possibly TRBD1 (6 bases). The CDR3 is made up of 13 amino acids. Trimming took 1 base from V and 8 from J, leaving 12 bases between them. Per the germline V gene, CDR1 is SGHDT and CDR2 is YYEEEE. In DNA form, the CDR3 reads TGTGCCAGCAGCTTGAGGGGGGTTGGAGGCTACACCTTC. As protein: CASSLRGVGGYTF.

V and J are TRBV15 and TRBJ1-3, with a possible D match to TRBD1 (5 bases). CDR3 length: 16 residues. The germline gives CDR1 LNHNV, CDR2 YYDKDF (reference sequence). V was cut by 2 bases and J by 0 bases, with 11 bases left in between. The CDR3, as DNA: TGTGCCACCAGCAGATCATACGACAGCTCTGGAAACACCATATATTTT. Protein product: CATSRSYDSSGNTIYF.

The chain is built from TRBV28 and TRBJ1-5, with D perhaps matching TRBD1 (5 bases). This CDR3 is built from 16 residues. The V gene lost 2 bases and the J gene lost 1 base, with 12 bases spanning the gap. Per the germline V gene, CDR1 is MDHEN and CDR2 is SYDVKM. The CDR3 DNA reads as TGTGCCAGCAGTTTAGCTGGGACGGTGAGCAATCAGCCCCAGCATTTT. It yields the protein CASSLAGTVSNQPQHF.

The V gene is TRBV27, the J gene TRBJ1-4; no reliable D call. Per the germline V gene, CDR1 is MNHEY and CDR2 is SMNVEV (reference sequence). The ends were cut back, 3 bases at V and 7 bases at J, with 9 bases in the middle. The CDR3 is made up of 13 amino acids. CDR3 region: CASSLGGSEKLFF. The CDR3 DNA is TGTGCCAGCAGTTTGGGTGGAAGTGAAAAACTGTTTTTT.

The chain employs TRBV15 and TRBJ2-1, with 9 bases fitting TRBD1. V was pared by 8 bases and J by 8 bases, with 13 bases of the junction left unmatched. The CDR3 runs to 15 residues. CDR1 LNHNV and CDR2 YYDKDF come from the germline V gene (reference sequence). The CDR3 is CATQLGTGSIDEQFF. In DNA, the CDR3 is TGTGCCACCCAGCTCGGGACAGGGTCGATAGATGAGCAGTTCTTC.

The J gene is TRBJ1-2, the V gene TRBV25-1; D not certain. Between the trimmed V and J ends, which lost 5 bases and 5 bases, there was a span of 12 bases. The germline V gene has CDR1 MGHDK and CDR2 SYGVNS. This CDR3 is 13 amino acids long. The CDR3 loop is CASSRVSGYGYTF. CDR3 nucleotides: TGTGCCAGCAGTAGGGTTTCGGGGTATGGCTACACCTTC.

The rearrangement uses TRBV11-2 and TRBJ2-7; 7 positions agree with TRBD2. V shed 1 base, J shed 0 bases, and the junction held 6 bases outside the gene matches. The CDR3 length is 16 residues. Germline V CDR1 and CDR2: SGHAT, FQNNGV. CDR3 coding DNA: TGTGCCAGCAGCTTAGTCCTCCTAGCGGCCTCCTACGAGCAGTACTTC. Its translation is CASSLVLLAASYEQYF.

CDR3 nucleotide sequence: TGTGCCAGCAGTGAAGGGTACGGGGAGCAGTACTTC. Its protein is CASSEGYGEQYF. V usage is TRBV25-1 and J usage is TRBJ2-7; D gene unclear. The CDR3 is 12 residues long. The germline V and J ends were trimmed by 2 bases and 7 bases, with 9 bases remaining between them. Germline assignment: CDR1 MGHDK and CDR2 SYGVNS.

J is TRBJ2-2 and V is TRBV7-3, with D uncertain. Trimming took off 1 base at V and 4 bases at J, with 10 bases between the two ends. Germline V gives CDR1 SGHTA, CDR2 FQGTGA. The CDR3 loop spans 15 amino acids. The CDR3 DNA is TGTGCCAGCAGCTTAAATCCAGGAATCACCGGGGAGCTGTTTTTT. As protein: CASSLNPGITGELFF.

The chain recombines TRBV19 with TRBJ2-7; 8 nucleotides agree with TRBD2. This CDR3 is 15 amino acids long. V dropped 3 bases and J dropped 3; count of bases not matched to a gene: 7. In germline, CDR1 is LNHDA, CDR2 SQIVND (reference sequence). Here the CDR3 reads CASSIMNSGSYEQYF. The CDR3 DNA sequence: TGTGCCAGTAGTATCATGAACAGCGGGAGCTACGAGCAGTACTTC.

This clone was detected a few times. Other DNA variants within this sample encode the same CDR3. CDR3 coding DNA: TGTGCCAGCAGCTTTGGGACAGCTTACGAGCAGTACTTC. This sequence encodes CASSFGTAYEQYF. The V call is TRBV7-9, the J call TRBJ2-7, with 7 bases that match TRBD1. CDR3 size: 13 residues. Per germline, CDR1 SEHNR and CDR2 FQNEAQ (reference sequence). After removal of 3 bases from V and 4 bases from J, the junction contained 3 bases not matched to a gene.